The 21 T cell receptor beta chains below all came from one sample that was sequenced in a study of blood T cell repertoires in COVID-19. Here immunoSEQ multiplex PCR was the method, and the copy in TCRdb shows in-frame clones only, minus some. In the table there are 350,000 or so clones, around 82% of which are singletons. Sequencing was performed on peripheral blood. These receptors all stem from a man aged 30-40 years with active or convalescent COVID-19.

CDR3 region: CASSYQGARDTEAFF. CDR3 in DNA: TGTGCCAGCAGTTACCAGGGGGCCAGGGACACTGAAGCTTTCTTT. The J gene is TRBJ1-1, the V gene TRBV27; 8 nucleotides line up with TRBD1. The ends lost 4 bases at V and 3 bases at J; junction bases unmatched: 7. The CDR3 is 15 amino acids. The germline V gene encodes CDR1 MNHEY and CDR2 SMNVEV (reference sequence).

This chain connects TRBV27 to TRBJ2-3; maybe TRBD2 (6 bases). V lost 5 bases and J lost 2, with 17 bases in between. CDR3 length: 16 residues. Germline V gene data show CDR1 as MNHEY and CDR2 as SMNVEV (reference sequence). CDR3 region: CASSPYLAGSTDTQYF. In nucleotides, the CDR3 is TGTGCCAGCAGTCCCTACCTTGCGGGGTCCACAGATACGCAGTATTTT.

The chain combines TRBV7-8 with TRBJ1-2; 9 bases map to TRBD1. V lost 5 bases and J lost 4; bases outside the gene matches: 2. The CDR3 length is 13 residues. The germline V gene encodes CDR1 SGHVS and CDR2 FQNEAQ. The CDR3 sequence is CASSVGQGYGYTF. The CDR3 region has the DNA TGTGCCAGCAGCGTGGGACAGGGCTATGGCTACACCTTC.

CDR3 in amino acids: CASSYSKGVNTGELFF. DNA for the CDR3: TGTGCCAGCAGTTACTCGAAGGGGGTGAACACCGGGGAGCTGTTTTTT. The chain carries TRBV6-2 or TRBV6-3 and TRBJ2-2; D perhaps matches TRBD1 (6 bases). CDR3 size: 16 residues. V was cut by 0 bases and J by 1 base, with 9 bases left in between. Germline V gene lookup returns CDR1 MNHEY and CDR2 SVGEGT.

The chain carries TRBV6-5 and TRBJ1-3; no firm D call. Germline assignment: CDR1 MNHEY and CDR2 SVGAGI. The V and J ends lost 0 bases and 8 bases respectively, with 8 bases between them. The length of the CDR3 is 13 residues. The CDR3 here is CASSYSRRDTIYF. CDR3 coding DNA: TGTGCCAGCAGTTACTCGCGTCGGGACACCATATATTTT.

The chain employs TRBV3-1 (or the pseudogene TRBV3-2) and TRBJ2-7; 7 bases map to TRBD2. The CDR3 has 16 residues. V lost 1 base to trimming and J lost 6 bases; unmatched junction nucleotides: 12. Per the germline V gene, CDR1 is LGHDT and CDR2 is YNNKEL (reference sequence). CDR3 region: CASSQVWSRGSCEQYF. As DNA, the CDR3 is TGTGCCAGCAGCCAAGTTTGGTCGCGGGGGAGCTGCGAGCAGTACTTC.

The rearrangement uses TRBV30 and TRBJ1-2; the match to TRBD1 covers 8 bases. Germline lookup yields CDR1 GTSNPN and CDR2 SVGIG (reference sequence). J was trimmed by 3 bases and V by 4 bases; bases with no gene match: 7. The CDR3 is 14 residues long. The CDR3, as DNA: TGTGCCTGGACCTACCAGGGGGCATACTATGGCTACACCTTC. Encoded protein: CAWTYQGAYYGYTF.

The rearrangement uses TRBV10-3 and TRBJ1-2; D is unresolved. There are 14 residues in the CDR3. Trimming pared 9 bases from V and 6 bases from J, leaving 20 bases between. Germline V gene sequence: CDR1 ENHRY, CDR2 SYGVKD. The CDR3 is CAIPRSGITDGYTF. DNA for the CDR3: TGTGCCATACCGCGTTCGGGAATTACGGATGGCTACACCTTC.

This chain joins TRBV5-1 and TRBJ1-1, with TRBD1 matching 8 bases. Germline V lookup: CDR1 SGHRS, CDR2 YFSETQ. The V and J ends lost 5 bases and 4 bases, in that order; junction bases with no gene match: 13. This CDR3 region has 16 residues. CDR3 DNA: TGCGCCAGCAGGCAGGGGGCCGGTATACTAAGCACTGAAGCTTTCTTT. Encoded protein: CASRQGAGILSTEAFF.

The gene calls are TRBV6-5 and TRBJ1-6, with D unresolved. This CDR3 has 16 amino acids. Trimming pared 3 bases from V and 0 bases from J, leaving 9 bases between. CDR1 is MNHEY, CDR2 SVGAGI, per germline. The CDR3 spells CASSYQKSSYNSPLHF. CDR3 DNA: TGTGCCAGCAGTTATCAAAAGAGCTCCTATAATTCACCCCTCCACTTT.

The chain joins TRBV6-2 or TRBV6-3 to TRBJ1-5; unclear D gene. The ends were cut back, 2 bases at V and 0 bases at J, with 11 bases in the middle. The germline V gene has CDR1 MNHEY and CDR2 SVGEGT. The CDR3 contains 16 residues. As DNA, the CDR3 is TGTGCCAGCAGTTACCGGTCCTTGTATAGCAATCAGCCCCAGCATTTT. Residues: CASSYRSLYSNQPQHF.

This clone was seen a handful of times. The chain uses TRBV5-1 and TRBJ1-2; D ambiguous. Germline V gene data show CDR1 as SGHRS and CDR2 as YFSETQ. The CDR3 totals 14 residues. V dropped 1 base and J dropped 5 bases, with 12 bases sitting between them. The CDR3 protein is CASSLSGNNYGYTF. CDR3 DNA sequence: TGCGCCAGCAGCTTGTCGGGGAATAATTATGGCTACACCTTC.

This clone occurred a few times. The rearrangement uses TRBV4-3 and TRBJ1-2; TRBD1 is a possible D gene (5 bases). This CDR3 contains 14 residues. CDR1 is LGHNA and CDR2 is YSLEER in the germline V gene. V dropped 1 base and J dropped 8 bases, with 14 bases sitting between them. This CDR3 reads CASSQGGGPGGYTF. CDR3 coding DNA: TGCGCCAGCAGCCAAGGGGGGGGTCCGGGCGGCTACACCTTC.

The chain has TRBV19 and TRBJ2-1; possibly TRBD2 for D (6 bases). The CDR3 runs 15 residues. V was cut by 3 bases and J by 9 bases, with 18 bases left in between. Germline V lookup: CDR1 LNHDA, CDR2 SQIVND (reference sequence). The CDR3 loop is CASSILPGGVGEQFF. CDR3 bases: TGTGCCAGTAGTATTCTTCCAGGCGGGGTTGGTGAGCAGTTCTTC.

The rearrangement links TRBV19 to TRBJ1-4, with TRBD1 as a possible D gene (5 bases). Germline CDR1 reads LNHDA; CDR2 reads SQIVND (reference sequence). V dropped 7 bases and J dropped 10 bases, with 13 bases sitting between them. CDR3 length: 12 amino acids. The CDR3 DNA is TGTGCCAGTATCCCATCCGGGGGAAAACTGTTTTTT. Amino acid sequence: CASIPSGGKLFF.

The genes are TRBV5-4 and TRBJ2-2; TRBD2 aligns across 8 bases. Germline lookup yields CDR1 SGHNT and CDR2 YYREEE (reference sequence). Unmatched junction bases numbered 10, after V lost 2 bases and J lost 7 bases. The CDR3 covers 16 residues. CDR3 bases: TGTGCCAGCAGCTTCGGTTACGGGACTAGGGGCGGGGAGCTGTTTTTT. Protein sequence: CASSFGYGTRGGELFF.

The rearrangement joins TRBV9 to TRBJ2-7; 10 bases align to TRBD2. The J segment lost 4 bases and the V segment lost 7 bases, leaving 11 bases of the junction unmatched. This CDR3 has 15 residues. The germline V gene has CDR1 SGDLS and CDR2 YYNGEE. The CDR3 here is CASRPLSGGGYEQYF. CDR3 sequence (DNA): TGTGCCAGCCGCCCCCTCAGCGGGGGGGGGTACGAGCAGTACTTC.

The CDR3 reads CASSLTGRNSPLHF. Here the CDR3 DNA reads TGTGCCAGCAGCTTAACAGGGAGGAATTCACCCCTCCACTTT. The chain has TRBV7-3 and TRBJ1-6; the D is unclear. V was pared by 0 bases and J by 7 bases, with 7 bases between. The CDR3 has 14 residues. CDR1 is SGHTA, CDR2 FQGTGA, per germline.

The rearrangement uses TRBV19 and TRBJ1-2; 7 nucleotides agree with TRBD1. V lost 5 bases, J lost 5 bases, and 11 bases stayed unmatched. The CDR3 sequence is 15 residues long. Germline lookup yields CDR1 LNHDA and CDR2 SQIVND (reference sequence). The CDR3 nucleotides are TGTGCCAGTAGTCTTGGACAGGCCGACGTTTATGGCTACACCTTC. Its translation: CASSLGQADVYGYTF.

The gene calls are TRBV6-6 and TRBJ1-1, with 7 nucleotides matching TRBD1. The CDR3 covers 15 residues. V gave up 6 bases and J gave up 0 bases; unmatched junction bases: 7. From germline, CDR1 is MNHNY and CDR2 SVGAGI (reference sequence). CDR3 sequence reads: CASRIWTGLNTEAFF. DNA for the CDR3: TGTGCCAGCAGAATATGGACAGGTCTGAACACTGAAGCTTTCTTT.

V usage is TRBV15 and J usage is TRBJ2-5; D is uncertain. V gave up 3 bases and J gave up 4 bases, with 6 bases separating them. This CDR3 spans 12 amino acids. Germline loops: CDR1 LNHNV, CDR2 YYDKDF (reference sequence). CDR3 nucleotide sequence: TGTGCCACCAGCAGCTTCGGAGAGACCCAGTACTTC. Its translation is CATSSFGETQYF.